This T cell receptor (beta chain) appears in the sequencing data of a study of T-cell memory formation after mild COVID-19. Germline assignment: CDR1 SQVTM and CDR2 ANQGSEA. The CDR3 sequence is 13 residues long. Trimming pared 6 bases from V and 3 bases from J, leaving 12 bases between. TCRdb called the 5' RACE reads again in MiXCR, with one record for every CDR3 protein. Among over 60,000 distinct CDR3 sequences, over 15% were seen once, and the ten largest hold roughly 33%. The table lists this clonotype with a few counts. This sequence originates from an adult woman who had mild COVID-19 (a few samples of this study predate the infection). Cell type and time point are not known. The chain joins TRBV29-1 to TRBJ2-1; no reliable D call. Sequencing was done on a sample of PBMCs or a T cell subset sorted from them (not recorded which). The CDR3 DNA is TGCAGCGTCAGAACAGTAAACTACAATGAGCAGTTCTTC. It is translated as CSVRTVNYNEQFF.